Presented here are 7 T cell receptor beta chains from one specimen sequenced in a study of human T cells and chemical hapten exposure. Indicated time point: healthy volunteer bleed at 2 weeks. Unfractionated whole blood was the source of the extracted total RNA. One entry per CDR3 protein results from TCRdb running MiXCR on the RACE reads. The data contain about 45,000 distinct CDR3 sequences, 3.5% to 4.5% of them singletons. The sample consisted of whole blood. These receptors originate from a human donor in good health. Some clones in this sample may be carry-over from other donors' samples.

This clonotype appeared many times. The V gene is TRBV7-3, the J gene TRBJ1-1; D is possibly TRBD1 (6 bases). Germline CDR1 SGHTA, CDR2 FQGTGA. The CDR3 totals 15 residues. Trimming stripped 5 bases from V and 2 bases from J, with 15 bases between. The CDR3 DNA follows: TGTGCCAGCAGCCTGGGGACACCTGTTAACACTGAAGCTTTCTTT. Its protein product is CASSLGTPVNTEAFF.

In its sample, this clonotype was seen many times. The chain employs TRBV6-6 and TRBJ2-1; D not certain. Germline lookup yields CDR1 MNHNY and CDR2 SVGAGI (reference sequence). V was clipped by 2 bases and J by 9 bases, with 8 bases between them. CDR3 size: 12 residues. The CDR3 region has the DNA TGTGCCAGCAGTTACATGGGGATTGAGCAGTTCTTC. Protein: CASSYMGIEQFF.

The chain employs TRBV5-1 and TRBJ2-7; tentatively, D is TRBD1 (6 bases). Germline CDR1 SGHRS, CDR2 YFSETQ. The CDR3 is 16 residues long. V lost 4 bases, J lost 0 bases, and 17 bases lay in between. The CDR3 is CASSHPDRTTSYEQYF. CDR3 nucleotides: TGCGCCAGCAGCCACCCAGACAGGACGACCTCCTACGAGCAGTACTTC.

This clonotype was recorded many times. The chain has TRBV6-1 and TRBJ2-5, with TRBD2 matching over 13 bases. The CDR3 is 15 residues long. The V segment lost 4 bases and the J segment 4 bases; nucleotides outside the gene matches: 3. In germline, CDR1 is MNHNS, CDR2 SASEGT. The CDR3 DNA sequence: TGTGCCAGCAGTGCGGGACTAGCGGGAAGAGAGACCCAGTACTTC. It codes for CASSAGLAGRETQYF.

Here the CDR3 DNA reads TGCGCCAGCAGCCCTGGTTGGAGAGGTAAAGACACTGAAGCTTTCTTT. This codes for CASSPGWRGKDTEAFF. The chain combines TRBV5-1 with TRBJ1-1; no firm D call. V was cut by 4 bases and J by 3 bases, with 19 bases left in between. CDR3 length: 16 residues. CDR1 and CDR2 (germline): SGHRS, YFSETQ. The full variable domain, its missing parts supplied by reference TRBV5-1 and TRBJ1-1, is KAGVTQTPRYLIKTRGQQVTLSCSPISGHRSVSWYQQTPGQGLQFLFEYFSETQRNKGNFPGRFSGRQFSNSRSEMNVSTLELGDSALYLCASSPGWRGKDTEAFFGQGTRLTVV.

This chain joins TRBV6-6 and TRBJ1-2, with TRBD1 as a possible D gene (5 bases). The germline gives CDR1 MNHNY, CDR2 SVGAGI (reference sequence). This CDR3 has 16 amino acids. Trimming took 2 bases from V and 0 from J, leaving 13 bases between them. CDR3 residues: CASSYPLPGANYGYTF. CDR3 in DNA: TGTGCCAGCAGTTACCCCCTTCCGGGGGCTAACTATGGCTACACCTTC.

This clonotype was recorded many times. This rearrangement joins TRBV15 to TRBJ2-3, with D possibly matching TRBD2 (7 bases). CDR1 and CDR2 (germline): LNHNV, YYDKDF (reference sequence). V was shortened by 7 bases and J by 2 bases, with 22 bases between the two germline ends. The CDR3 has 17 residues. The CDR3 DNA is TGTGCCACCAACCCCGGGGGGAGGGGGTCTTCCACAGATACGCAGTATTTT. Translated: CATNPGGRGSSTDTQYF. The full variable domain, in which reference TRBV15 and TRBJ2-3 provide the parts outside the CDR3, is DAMVIQNPRYQVTQFGKPVTLSCSQTLNHNVMYWYQQKSSQAPKLLFHYYDKDFNNEADTPDNFQSRRPNTSFCFLDIRSPGLGDTAMYLCATNPGGRGSSTDTQYFGPGTRLTVL.